This TCR beta chain was documented in a study of long-term antiretroviral therapy in people with HIV. This CDR3 comprises 11 residues. The V end was cut by 5 bases, the J end by 7 bases, with 6 bases between. The germline V gene has CDR1 SNHLY and CDR2 FYNNEI. Samples held about 0.95-11 million cryopreserved PBMC, and DNA extraction followed. Study-level points and caveats: Repertoires looked antigen-experienced, with only a slight naive shift after ART.

Note on this clone: No antigen is known for it.

Version v3.0 of the immunoSEQ assay was performed at survey level. Sequencing used immunoSEQ multiplex PCR; TCRdb keeps in-frame clones, though not all of them. The sample records tens of thousands of clones, almost 85% being singletons. The sequence came from a woman in her 30s with HIV. J is TRBJ2-1 and V is TRBV2; possibly TRBD1 for D (6 bases). Sequencing used unsorted PBMCs, obtained 1.1 years before starting antiretroviral therapy. The CDR3 region has the DNA TGTGCCAGCAGTAGGGGGAATGAGCAGTTCTTC. This codes for CASSRGNEQFF.